This T cell receptor beta chain was captured by sequencing in a study of blood T cell repertoires in COVID-19. The trim removed 3 bases at V and 4 bases at J, leaving 5 bases unmatched. The length of the CDR3 is 16 residues. The V gene's germline CDR1 is ENHRY and CDR2 SYGVKD. The table came from immunoSEQ multiplex PCR; TCRdb's copy has only in-frame clones and leaves some out. The data contain about 400,000 clones, 85% to 90% of them seen just once; the ten biggest clones take up about 3%. This rearrangement joins TRBV10-3 to TRBJ2-2; 10 bases match TRBD2. The specimen was peripheral blood. The clonotype comes from a human donor in a cohort sampled during active COVID-19. The CDR3 protein is CAISDLAGAGTGELFF. The CDR3 DNA sequence: TGTGCCATCAGTGACCTAGCGGGGGCGGGCACCGGGGAGCTGTTTTTT.